This T cell receptor beta chain emerged from a study of CD8+ T cells in alopecia areata (dated by TCRdb to 2017 to 2018). Regarding the research as a whole: The treated patients, all with moderate-to-severe alopecia areata, were enrolled in an open-label pilot trial of oral tofacitinib given at 5 to 10 mg twice daily. Patients received tofacitinib for 6 to 18 months and were then followed off drug for 6 months to check for delayed response and recurrence. In treated patients, disease severity was measured using the SALT score, which gives the percentage of scalp surface area affected. The study used high-throughput TCRbeta sequencing to examine T cell clonal expansion in alopecia areata, in both the C3H/HeJ mouse model and human patients. Scalp tissue and sorted CD4+ and CD8+ peripheral blood T cells from patchy and totalis/universalis alopecia areata patients and from healthy controls were covered by human TCRbeta sequencing. Biopsies were taken from tofacitinib-treated patients at baseline and again at 4 and 24 weeks into treatment, and several of those patients also had a later scalp biopsy. Clonality in the scalp was compared among normal scalp (n=4), patchy alopecia areata scalp (n=8), and alopecia totalis/universalis scalp (n=8). RNA came from the PAXgene miRNA kit for fixed scalp, the miRNeasy kit for PBMCs, and the RNeasy kit for mouse skin. immunoSEQ multiplex PCR using 35 Vbeta forward primers and 13 Jbeta reverse primers was used to amplify TCRbeta CDR3 regions. Summary of the overall study and its limitations: Lesional scalp, especially in alopecia totalis/universalis, showed higher clonality and more expanded CD8+ clones than normal scalp, suggesting antigenic drive. Tofacitinib significantly lowered scalp clonality and the number of expanded CD8+ clones among the top 100 scalp clones. During tofacitinib treatment, many expanded lesional clones stuck around in both scalp and blood, and this persistence may partly explain why relapse happens after treatment is stopped. Unlike mouse skin, which is dominated by gammadelta T cells, normal human skin has resident alphabeta T cells that are also sequenced, and this complicates analysis of the scalp TCR repertoire. Because the treated cohort was small and had just a single nonresponder, larger studies are needed to establish links between baseline CD8+ expansion and response. Compared with mice, TCR sequences shared between patients were less clear, possibly partly because of HLA diversity across the patient population.

The library was produced with the immunoSEQ multiplex PCR assay. For TCR sequencing, RNA was extracted from every sample and reverse transcribed into cDNA to serve as template. SuperScript III was used to make first-strand cDNA, primed with a 2:1 mix of oligo-dT and random hexamers. Amplification bias was assessed with a synthetic immune receptor repertoire, and residual bias was removed computationally. The study's own analysis went as follows. After raw reads were preprocessed to remove errors, the CDR3 was defined following IMGT conventions as running from the conserved cysteine to phenylalanine. Clonality was calculated as 1 minus Shannon entropy normalized by log2 of the number of productive unique TCRs. Scalp TCRbeta sequences were cross-referenced with sorted blood CD4 and CD8 repertoires so that the CD4 or CD8 identity of scalp clones could be inferred. TCRdb obtained this table from immuneACCESS and retained in-frame rearrangements with V and J assigned. These tables miss some clones; where compared with another copy, unresolved V genes account for less than half of the shortfall, and the remainder is unexplained. V and J calls and clone size are those listed in that table; D and trimming were worked out from the DNA. Within this sample are about 210,000 clones, with about 64% of them counted one time only. Around 4.2% of the sample belongs to the ten largest clones.

As regards this clone: Its antigen remains unidentified. Per-nucleotide qualities are absent, and no much larger clonotype sits a single base away.

The sample's time point, from its label and the paper: less than five weeks on oral tofacitinib. The treatment or condition label of this sample denotes: oral pan-JAK inhibitor, 5-10 mg twice daily. Lesional scalp punch biopsies and peripheral blood were obtained from alopecia areata patients. PBMCs were separated by density centrifugation and stained for CD3, CD4 and CD8, after which CD4+ and CD8+ T cells were sorted on a FACSAria. Trimming costs V 5 bases and J 0 bases, and their ends lie 12 bases apart. CDR1 and CDR2 are drawn from the germline V gene: SGHRS, YFSETQ. The CDR3 starts with the cysteine, ends with the phenylalanine, and has 14 residues. The only DNA kept is the CDR3, 42 bases in frame from the first base.

The receptor's source is a human donor with alopecia areata. The sequencing here drew on CD4+ T cells sorted from blood, taken at week 4, from a patient treated with tofacitinib. Here the chain combines TRBV5-1 and TRBJ2-7, and the D gene may be TRBD2, 5 bases matching. The sequenced DNA: TGCGCCAGCAGATCCGGGATCCACTCCTACGAGCAGTACTTC. Its translation is CASRSGIHSYEQYF. Beyond the CDR3, the reference TRBV5-1 and TRBJ2-7 genes provide the residues; the full variable domain reads: KAGVTQTPRYLIKTRGQQVTLSCSPISGHRSVSWYQQTPGQGLQFLFEYFSETQRNKGNFPGRFSGRQFSNSRSEMNVSTLELGDSALYLCASRSGIHSYEQYFGPGTRLTVT.